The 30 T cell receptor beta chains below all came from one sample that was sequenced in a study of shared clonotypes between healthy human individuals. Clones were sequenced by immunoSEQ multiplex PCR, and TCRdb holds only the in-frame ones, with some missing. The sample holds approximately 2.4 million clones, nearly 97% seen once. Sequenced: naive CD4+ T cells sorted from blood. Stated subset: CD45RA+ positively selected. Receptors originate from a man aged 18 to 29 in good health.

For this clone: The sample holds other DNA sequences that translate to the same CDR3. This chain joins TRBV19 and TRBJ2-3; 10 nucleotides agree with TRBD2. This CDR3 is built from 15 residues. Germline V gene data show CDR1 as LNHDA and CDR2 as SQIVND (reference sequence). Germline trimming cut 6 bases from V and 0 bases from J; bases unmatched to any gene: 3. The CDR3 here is CASSPTSGSTDTQYF. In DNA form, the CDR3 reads TGTGCCAGTAGCCCGACTAGCGGGAGCACAGATACGCAGTATTTT. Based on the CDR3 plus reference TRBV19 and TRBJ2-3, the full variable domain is DGGITQSPKYLFRKEGQNVTLSCEQNLNHDAMYWYRQDPGQGLRLIYYSQIVNDFQKGDIAEGYSVSREKKESFPLTVTSAQKNPTAFYLCASSPTSGSTDTQYFGPGTRLTVL.

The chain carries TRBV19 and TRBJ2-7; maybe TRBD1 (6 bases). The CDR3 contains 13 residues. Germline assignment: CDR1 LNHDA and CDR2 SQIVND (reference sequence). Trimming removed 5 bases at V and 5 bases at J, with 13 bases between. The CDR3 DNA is TGTGCCAGTAGTGAAACAGGGAGCGACGAGCAGTACTTC. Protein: CASSETGSDEQYF.

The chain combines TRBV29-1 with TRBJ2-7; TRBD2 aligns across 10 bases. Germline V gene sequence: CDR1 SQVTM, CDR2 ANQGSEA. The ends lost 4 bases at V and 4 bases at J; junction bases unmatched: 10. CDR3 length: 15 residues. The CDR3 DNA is TGCAGCGTTGCTTATAGGCTAGCGGGAGATTACGAGCAGTACTTC. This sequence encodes CSVAYRLAGDYEQYF.

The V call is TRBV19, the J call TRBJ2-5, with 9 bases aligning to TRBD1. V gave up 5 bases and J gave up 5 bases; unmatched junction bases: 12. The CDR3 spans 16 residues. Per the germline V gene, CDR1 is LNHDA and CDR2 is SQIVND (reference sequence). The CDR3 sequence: CASSPYTGGGRETQYF. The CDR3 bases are TGTGCCAGTAGTCCCTACACAGGGGGCGGAAGGGAGACCCAGTACTTC.

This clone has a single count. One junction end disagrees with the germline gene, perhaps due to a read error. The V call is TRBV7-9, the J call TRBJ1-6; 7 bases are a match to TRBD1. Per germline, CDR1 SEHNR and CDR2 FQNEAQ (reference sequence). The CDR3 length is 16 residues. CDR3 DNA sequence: TGTGCCAGCAGTTTAGGTTCGGGACAGTCTAATTCACCCCTCCACTTT. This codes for CASSLGSGQSNSPLHF.

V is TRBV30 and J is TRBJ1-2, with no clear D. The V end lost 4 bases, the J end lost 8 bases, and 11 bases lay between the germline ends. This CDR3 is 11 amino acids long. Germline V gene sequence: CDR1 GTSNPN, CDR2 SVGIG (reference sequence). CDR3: CAWTSRGGYTF. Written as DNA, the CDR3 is TGTGCCTGGACCTCCCGGGGAGGCTACACCTTC.

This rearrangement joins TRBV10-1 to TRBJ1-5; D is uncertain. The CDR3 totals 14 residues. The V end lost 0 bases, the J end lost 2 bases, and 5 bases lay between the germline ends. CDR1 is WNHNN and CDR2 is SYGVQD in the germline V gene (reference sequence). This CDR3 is CASSESWGNQPQHF. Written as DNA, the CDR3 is TGCGCCAGCAGTGAGTCTTGGGGCAATCAGCCCCAGCATTTT.

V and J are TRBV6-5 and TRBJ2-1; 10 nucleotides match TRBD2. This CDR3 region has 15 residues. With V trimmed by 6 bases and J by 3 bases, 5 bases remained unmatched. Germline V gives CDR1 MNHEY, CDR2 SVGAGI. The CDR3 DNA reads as TGTGCCAGCAGCCAGATAGCGGGGGGCTACAATGAGCAGTTCTTC. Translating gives CASSQIAGGYNEQFF.

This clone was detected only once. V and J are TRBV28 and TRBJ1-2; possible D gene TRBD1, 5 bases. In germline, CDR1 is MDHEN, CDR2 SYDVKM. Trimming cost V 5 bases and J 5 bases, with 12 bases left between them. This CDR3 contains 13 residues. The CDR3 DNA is TGTGCCAGCAGTACGGGCGGGACTTATGGCTACACCTTC. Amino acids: CASSTGGTYGYTF.

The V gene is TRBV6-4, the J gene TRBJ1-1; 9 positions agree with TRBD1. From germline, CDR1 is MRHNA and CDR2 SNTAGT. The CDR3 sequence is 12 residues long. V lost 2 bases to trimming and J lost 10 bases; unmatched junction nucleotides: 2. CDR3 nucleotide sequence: TGTGCCAGCAGTGACCCGGACAGGGGAGCTTTCTTT. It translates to CASSDPDRGAFF.

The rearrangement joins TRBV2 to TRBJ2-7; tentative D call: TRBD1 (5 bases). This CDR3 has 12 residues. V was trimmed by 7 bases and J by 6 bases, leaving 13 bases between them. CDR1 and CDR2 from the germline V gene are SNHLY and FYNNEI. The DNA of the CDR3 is TGTGCCAGCAACCCTGACAGTGGCGAGCAGTACTTC. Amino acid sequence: CASNPDSGEQYF.

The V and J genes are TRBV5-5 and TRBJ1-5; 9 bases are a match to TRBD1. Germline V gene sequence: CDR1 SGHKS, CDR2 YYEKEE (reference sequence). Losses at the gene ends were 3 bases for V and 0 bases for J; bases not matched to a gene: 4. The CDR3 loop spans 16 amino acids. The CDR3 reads CASSSGQGNSNQPQHF. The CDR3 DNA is TGTGCCAGCAGCTCTGGACAGGGGAATAGCAATCAGCCCCAGCATTTT.

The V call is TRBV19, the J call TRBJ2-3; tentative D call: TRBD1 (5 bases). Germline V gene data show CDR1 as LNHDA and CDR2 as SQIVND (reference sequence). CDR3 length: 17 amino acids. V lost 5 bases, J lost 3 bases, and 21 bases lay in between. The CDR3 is CASSAARGAKGTDTQYF. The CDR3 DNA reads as TGTGCCAGTAGTGCCGCCCGTGGGGCAAAGGGGACAGATACGCAGTATTTT.

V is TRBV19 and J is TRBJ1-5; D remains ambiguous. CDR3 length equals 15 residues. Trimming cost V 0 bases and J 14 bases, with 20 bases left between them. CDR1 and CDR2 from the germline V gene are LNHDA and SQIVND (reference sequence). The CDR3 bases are TGTGCCAGTAGTATAGATGGGCAGTCCTCTGGTTCCGAGCATTTT. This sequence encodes CASSIDGQSSGSEHF. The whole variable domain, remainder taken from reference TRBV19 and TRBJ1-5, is DGGITQSPKYLFRKEGQNVTLSCEQNLNHDAMYWYRQDPGQGLRLIYYSQIVNDFQKGDIAEGYSVSREKKESFPLTVTSAQKNPTAFYLCASSIDGQSSGSEHFGDGTRLSIL.

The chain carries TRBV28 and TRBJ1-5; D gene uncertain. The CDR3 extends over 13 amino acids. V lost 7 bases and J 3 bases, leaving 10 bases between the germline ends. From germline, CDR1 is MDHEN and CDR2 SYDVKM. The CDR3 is CASIGVPNQPQHF. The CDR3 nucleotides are TGTGCCAGCATCGGGGTACCCAATCAGCCCCAGCATTTT.

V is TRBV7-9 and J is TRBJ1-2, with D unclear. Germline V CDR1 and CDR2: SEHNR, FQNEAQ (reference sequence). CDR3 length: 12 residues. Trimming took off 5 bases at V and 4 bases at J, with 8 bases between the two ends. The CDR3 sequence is CASSQDIYGYTF. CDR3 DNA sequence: TGTGCCAGCAGCCAAGACATCTATGGCTACACCTTC.

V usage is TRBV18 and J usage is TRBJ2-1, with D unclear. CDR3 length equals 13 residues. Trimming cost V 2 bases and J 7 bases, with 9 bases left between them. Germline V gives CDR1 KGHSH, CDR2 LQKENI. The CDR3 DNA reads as TGTGCCAGCTCACCATCAATAGTAAATGAGCAGTTCTTC. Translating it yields CASSPSIVNEQFF.

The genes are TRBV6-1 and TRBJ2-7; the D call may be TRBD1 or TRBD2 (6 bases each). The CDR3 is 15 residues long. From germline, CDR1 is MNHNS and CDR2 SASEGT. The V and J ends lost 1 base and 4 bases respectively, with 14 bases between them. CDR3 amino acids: CASSEGGAVAYEQYF. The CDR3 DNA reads TGTGCCAGCAGTGAAGGGGGGGCCGTCGCTTACGAGCAGTACTTC.

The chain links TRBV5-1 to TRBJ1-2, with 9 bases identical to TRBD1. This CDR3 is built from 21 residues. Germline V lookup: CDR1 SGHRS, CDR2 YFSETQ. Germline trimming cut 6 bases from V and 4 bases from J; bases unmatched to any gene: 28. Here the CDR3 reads CASIIRVGGQGKIDRFYGYTF. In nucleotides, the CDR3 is TGCGCCAGCATAATCCGGGTGGGCGGACAGGGGAAGATCGATCGCTTCTATGGCTACACCTTC.

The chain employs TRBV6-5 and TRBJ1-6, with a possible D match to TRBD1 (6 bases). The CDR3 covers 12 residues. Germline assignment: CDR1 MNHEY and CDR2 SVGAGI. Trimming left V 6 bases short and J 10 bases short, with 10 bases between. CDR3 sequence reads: CASSLGASPLHF. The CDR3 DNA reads TGTGCCAGCAGCCTGGGGGCCTCACCCCTCCACTTT.

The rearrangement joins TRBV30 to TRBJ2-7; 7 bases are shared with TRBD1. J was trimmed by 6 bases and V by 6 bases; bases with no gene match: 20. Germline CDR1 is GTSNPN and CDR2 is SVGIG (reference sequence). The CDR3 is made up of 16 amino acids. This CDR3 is CACSRIGTALSSEQYF. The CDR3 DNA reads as TGTGCCTGTAGCCGGATCGGGACAGCGCTAAGCTCCGAGCAGTACTTC.

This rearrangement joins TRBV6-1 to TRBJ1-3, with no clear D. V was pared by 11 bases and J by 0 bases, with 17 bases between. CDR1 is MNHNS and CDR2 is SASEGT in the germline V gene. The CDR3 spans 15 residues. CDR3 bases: TGTGCCTCCGGACGAACGGACGTCTCTGGAAACACCATATATTTT. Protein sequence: CASGRTDVSGNTIYF.

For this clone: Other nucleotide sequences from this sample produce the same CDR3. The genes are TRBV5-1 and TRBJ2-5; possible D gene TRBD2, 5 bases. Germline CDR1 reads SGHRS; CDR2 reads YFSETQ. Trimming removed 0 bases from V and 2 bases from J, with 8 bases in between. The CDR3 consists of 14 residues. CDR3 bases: TGCGCCAGCAGCTTGGAGGGAGTTCAAGAGACCCAGTACTTC. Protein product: CASSLEGVQETQYF.

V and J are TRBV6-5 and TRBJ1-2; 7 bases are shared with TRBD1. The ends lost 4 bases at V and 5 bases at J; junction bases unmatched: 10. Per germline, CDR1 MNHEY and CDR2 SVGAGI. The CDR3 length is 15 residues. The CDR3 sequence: CASSSSGTDDYGYTF. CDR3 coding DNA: TGTGCCAGCAGTTCATCCGGGACAGACGATTATGGCTACACCTTC.

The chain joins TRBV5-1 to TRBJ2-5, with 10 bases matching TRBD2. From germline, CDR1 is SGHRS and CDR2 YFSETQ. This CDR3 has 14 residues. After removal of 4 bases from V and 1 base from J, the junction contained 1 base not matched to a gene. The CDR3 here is CASSGTSAQETQYF. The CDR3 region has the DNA TGCGCCAGCAGCGGGACTAGCGCCCAAGAGACCCAGTACTTC.

The CDR3 region is CASSLGFGRGSQNEKLFF. The CDR3 region has the DNA TGTGCCAGCAGCTTAGGATTCGGCAGGGGGAGTCAAAATGAAAAACTGTTTTTT. This chain joins TRBV7-2 and TRBJ1-4; 7 nucleotides agree with TRBD1. With V trimmed by 1 base and J by 5 bases, 13 bases remained unmatched. Germline V gives CDR1 SGHTA, CDR2 FQGNSA. The CDR3 contains 18 residues.

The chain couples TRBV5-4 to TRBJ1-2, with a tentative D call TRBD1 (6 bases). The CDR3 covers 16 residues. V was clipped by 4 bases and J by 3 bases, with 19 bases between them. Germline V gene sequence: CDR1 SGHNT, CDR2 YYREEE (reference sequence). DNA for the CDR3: TGTGCCAGCAGCCCCCGGGGGGGCGAAGGTTACTATGGCTACACCTTC. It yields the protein CASSPRGGEGYYGYTF. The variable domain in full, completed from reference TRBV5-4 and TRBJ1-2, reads ETGVTQSPTHLIKTRGQQVTLRCSSQSGHNTVSWYQQALGQGPQFIFQYYREEENGRGNFPPRFSGLQFPNYSSELNVNALELDDSALYLCASSPRGGEGYYGYTFGSGTRLTVV.

This CDR3 reads CASSWDRVGTGELFF. The DNA for the CDR3 is TGTGCCAGCAGTTGGGACAGGGTCGGCACCGGGGAGCTGTTTTTT. The rearrangement uses TRBV6-5 and TRBJ2-2, with 9 bases matching TRBD1. CDR1 and CDR2 (germline): MNHEY, SVGAGI. The CDR3 consists of 15 residues. Germline trimming cut 4 bases from V and 4 bases from J; bases unmatched to any gene: 4.

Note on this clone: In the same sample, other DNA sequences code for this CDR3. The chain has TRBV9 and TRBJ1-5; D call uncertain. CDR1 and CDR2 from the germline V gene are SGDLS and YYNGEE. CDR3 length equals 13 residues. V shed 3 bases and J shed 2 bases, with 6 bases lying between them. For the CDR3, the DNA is TGTGCCAGCAGCGGCGGGGGCAATCAGCCCCAGCATTTT. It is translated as CASSGGGNQPQHF.

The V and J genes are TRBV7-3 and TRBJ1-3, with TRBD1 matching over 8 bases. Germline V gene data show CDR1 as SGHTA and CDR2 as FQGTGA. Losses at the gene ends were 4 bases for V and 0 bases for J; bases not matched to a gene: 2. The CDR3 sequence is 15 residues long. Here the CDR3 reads CASSSDRASGNTIYF. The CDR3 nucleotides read TGTGCCAGCAGCTCGGACAGGGCCTCTGGAAACACCATATATTTT.